Below are 9 T cell receptor beta chains sequenced from a single sample in a study of cytomegalovirus exposure and HLA in healthy donors. Primers for the PCR totalled 60 Vbeta and 13 Jbeta. Method: immunoSEQ multiplex PCR; TCRdb's copy keeps in-frame clones and lacks some. The profile shows about 140,000 clones, over 65% of them singletons. Sequencing used PBMCs. The receptors here all came from a woman between 25 and 40 years old in good health and CMV-seronegative.

The chain employs TRBV5-1 and TRBJ1-6, with D perhaps matching TRBD1 (5 bases). This CDR3 contains 16 residues. V lost 3 bases and J lost 4, with 14 bases in between. CDR1 SGHRS and CDR2 YFSETQ come from the germline V gene. This chain's CDR3 is CASSCGTQMYNSPLHF. The CDR3 bases are TGCGCCAGCAGCTGTGGGACTCAAATGTATAATTCACCCCTCCACTTT.

This sequence joins TRBV2 and TRBJ2-3, with 7 bases matching TRBD2. CDR1 is SNHLY, CDR2 FYNNEI, per germline. V was clipped by 6 bases and J by 4 bases; unmatched bases: 4. The CDR3 totals 13 residues. DNA of the CDR3: TGTGCCAGCAGGACTAGCAGGGCAGATACGCAGTATTTT. Its translation is CASRTSRADTQYF.

This clone was recorded only once. The rearrangement uses TRBV2 and TRBJ2-7; 10 bases map to TRBD2. After removal of 4 bases from V and 7 bases from J, the junction contained 4 bases not matched to a gene. Germline V gene data show CDR1 as SNHLY and CDR2 as FYNNEI. The CDR3 spans 13 residues. CDR3 residues: CASSVEREGEQYF. As DNA, the CDR3 is TGTGCCAGCAGTGTTGAGCGGGAGGGTGAGCAGTACTTC.

The rearrangement links TRBV5-1 to TRBJ2-5; 12 bases are a match to TRBD1. This CDR3 is 16 amino acids long. Per the germline V gene, CDR1 is SGHRS and CDR2 is YFSETQ. Trimming cost V 7 bases and J 3 bases; bases outside gene matches: 10. The DNA of the CDR3 is TGCGCCAGCTCCCTAGGTGGGACAGGGGGCGAAGAGACCCAGTACTTC. The encoded protein is CASSLGGTGGEETQYF.

Only a few counts were recorded for this clone. The genes are TRBV9 and TRBJ1-2, with TRBD1 matching 9 bases. V shed 3 bases, J shed 7 bases, and the junction held 4 bases outside the gene matches. The CDR3 consists of 13 residues. Germline V lookup: CDR1 SGDLS, CDR2 YYNGEE. The DNA for the CDR3 is TGTGCCAGCAGCGCCGGACAGGGGTCTGGCTACACCTTC. It is translated as CASSAGQGSGYTF.

About this clone: The junction and the germline gene differ at one end; a read error may be behind it. This chain uses TRBV7-9 with TRBJ2-1; D possibly corresponds to TRBD2 (6 bases). CDR1 and CDR2 (germline): SEHNR, FQNEAQ (reference sequence). The CDR3 contains 16 residues. This chain's CDR3 is CSSSPRGLSSYNEQFF. CDR3 DNA sequence: TGTTCCAGCAGTCCTAGGGGACTGAGCTCCTACAATGAGCAGTTCTTC.

The chain links TRBV9 to TRBJ2-3; TRBD2 matches at 8 bases. Trimming took 0 bases from V and 4 from J; bases not matched to a gene: 4. The CDR3 length is 15 residues. Germline values: CDR1 SGDLS, CDR2 YYNGEE. The CDR3 bases are TGTGCCAGCAGCGTAGGGACGGGAGGGTCAGATACGCAGTATTTT. This sequence encodes CASSVGTGGSDTQYF.

This rearrangement joins TRBV7-6 to TRBJ1-3; a weak D match, TRBD1 (5 bases). CDR1 is SGHVS, CDR2 FNYEAQ, per germline. This CDR3 is 16 amino acids long. Between the trimmed V and J ends, which lost 4 bases and 4 bases, there was a span of 17 bases. The CDR3, as DNA: TGTGCCAGCAGCTCGACCGCGGGGGTAGTAGGAAACACCATATATTTT. Protein product: CASSSTAGVVGNTIYF.

This clone was observed a few times. An end of the junction does not agree with germline; a read error may underlie this. The CDR3 nucleotides are TGTGCTAGCAGCTTAGCGGGACTTGAAGAGACCCAGTACTTC. It yields the protein CASSLAGLEETQYF. The chain employs TRBV7-7 and TRBJ2-5; TRBD2 matches 8 bases. The CDR3 loop spans 14 amino acids. Germline CDR1 SSHAT, CDR2 FNYEAQ (reference sequence).